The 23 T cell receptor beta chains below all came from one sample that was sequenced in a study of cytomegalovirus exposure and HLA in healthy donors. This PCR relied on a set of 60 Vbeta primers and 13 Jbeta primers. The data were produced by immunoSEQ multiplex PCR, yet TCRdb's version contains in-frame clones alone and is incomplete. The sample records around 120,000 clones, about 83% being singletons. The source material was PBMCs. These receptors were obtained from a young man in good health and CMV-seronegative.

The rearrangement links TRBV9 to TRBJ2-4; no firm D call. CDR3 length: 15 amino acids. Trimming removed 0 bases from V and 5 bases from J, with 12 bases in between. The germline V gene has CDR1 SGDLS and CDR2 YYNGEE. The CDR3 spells CASSVEGDWENIQYF. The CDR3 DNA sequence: TGTGCCAGCAGCGTAGAAGGCGACTGGGAAAACATTCAGTACTTC. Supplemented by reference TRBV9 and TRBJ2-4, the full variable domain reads DSGVTQTPKHLITATGQRVTLRCSPRSGDLSVYWYQQSLDQGLQFLIQYYNGEERAKGNILERFSAQQFPDLHSELNLSSLELGDSALYFCASSVEGDWENIQYFGAGTRLSVL.

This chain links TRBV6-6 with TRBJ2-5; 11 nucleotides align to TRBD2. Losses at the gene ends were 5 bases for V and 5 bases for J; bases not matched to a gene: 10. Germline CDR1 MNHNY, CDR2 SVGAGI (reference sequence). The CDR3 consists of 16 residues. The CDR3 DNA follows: TGTGCCAGCAGTCATGCTACTAGCGGGAGTTTGGAGACCCAGTACTTC. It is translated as CASSHATSGSLETQYF.

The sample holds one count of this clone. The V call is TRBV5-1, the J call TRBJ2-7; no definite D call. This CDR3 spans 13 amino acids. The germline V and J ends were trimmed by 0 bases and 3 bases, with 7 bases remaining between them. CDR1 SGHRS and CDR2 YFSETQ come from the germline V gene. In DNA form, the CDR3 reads TGCGCCAGCAGCTTGGGGCAGTTCTACGAGCAGTACTTC. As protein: CASSLGQFYEQYF.

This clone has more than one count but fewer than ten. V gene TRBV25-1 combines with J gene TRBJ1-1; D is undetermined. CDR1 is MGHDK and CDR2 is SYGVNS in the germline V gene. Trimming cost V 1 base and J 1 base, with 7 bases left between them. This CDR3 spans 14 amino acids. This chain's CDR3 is CASSESPRNTEAFF. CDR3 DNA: TGTGCCAGCAGTGAATCCCCCAGGAACACTGAAGCTTTCTTT.

The CDR3 nucleotides are TGTGCCAGCAGCTTCGGACTAGCGGGAGGAAACGAGCAGTACTTC. Residues: CASSFGLAGGNEQYF. This chain connects TRBV7-9 to TRBJ2-7, with TRBD2 matching 14 bases. V lost 3 bases, J lost 5 bases, and 3 bases stayed unmatched. In germline, CDR1 is SEHNR, CDR2 FQNEAQ (reference sequence). This CDR3 is built from 15 residues.

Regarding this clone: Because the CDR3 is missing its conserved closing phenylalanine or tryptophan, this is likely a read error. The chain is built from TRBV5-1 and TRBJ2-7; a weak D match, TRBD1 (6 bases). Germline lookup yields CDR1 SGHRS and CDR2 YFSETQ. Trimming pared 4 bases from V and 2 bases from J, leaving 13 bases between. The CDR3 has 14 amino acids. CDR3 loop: CASSLGHLTYEQYL. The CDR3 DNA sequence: TGCGCCAGCAGCCTGGGACATCTTACCTACGAGCAGTACCTC.

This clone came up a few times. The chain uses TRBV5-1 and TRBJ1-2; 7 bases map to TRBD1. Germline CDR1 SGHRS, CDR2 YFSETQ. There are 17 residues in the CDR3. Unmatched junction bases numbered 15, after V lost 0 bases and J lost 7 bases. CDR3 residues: CASSLAGGTDGTSGYTF. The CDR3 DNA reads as TGCGCCAGCAGCTTGGCCGGCGGGACAGATGGGACGAGTGGCTACACCTTC.

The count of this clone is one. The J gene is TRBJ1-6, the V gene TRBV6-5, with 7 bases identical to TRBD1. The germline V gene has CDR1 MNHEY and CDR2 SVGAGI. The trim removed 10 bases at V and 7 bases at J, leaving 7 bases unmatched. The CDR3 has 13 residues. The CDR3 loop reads CATQTGTNSPLHF. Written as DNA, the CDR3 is TGTGCCACCCAGACAGGGACAAATTCACCCCTCCACTTT.

DNA for the CDR3: TGTGCCAGCATGGGGGGGCCTGGCACTGAAGCTTTCTTT. This gives the protein CASMGGPGTEAFF. The chain uses TRBV2 and TRBJ1-1; TRBD1 is a possible D gene (6 bases). The CDR3 is 13 amino acids. Germline values: CDR1 SNHLY, CDR2 FYNNEI. Between the trimmed V and J ends, which lost 7 bases and 4 bases, there was a span of 13 bases.

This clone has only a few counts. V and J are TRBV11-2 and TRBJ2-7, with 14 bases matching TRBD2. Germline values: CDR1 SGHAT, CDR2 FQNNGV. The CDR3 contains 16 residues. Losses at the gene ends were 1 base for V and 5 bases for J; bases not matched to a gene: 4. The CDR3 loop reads CASSLGLAGGPDEQYF. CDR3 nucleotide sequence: TGTGCCAGCAGCTTAGGACTAGCGGGGGGGCCTGACGAGCAGTACTTC.

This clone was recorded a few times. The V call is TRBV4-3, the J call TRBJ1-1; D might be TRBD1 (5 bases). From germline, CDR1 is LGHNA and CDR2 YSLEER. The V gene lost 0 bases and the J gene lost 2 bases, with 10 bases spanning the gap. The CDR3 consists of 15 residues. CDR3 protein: CASSQEWGVNTEAFF. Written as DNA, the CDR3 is TGCGCCAGCAGCCAAGAATGGGGGGTTAACACTGAAGCTTTCTTT.

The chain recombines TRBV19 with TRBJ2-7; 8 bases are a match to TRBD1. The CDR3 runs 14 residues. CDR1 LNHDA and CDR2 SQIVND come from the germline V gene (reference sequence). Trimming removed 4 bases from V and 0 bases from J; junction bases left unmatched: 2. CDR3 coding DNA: TGTGCCAGTAGTAGACAGGGGACCTCCTACGAGCAGTACTTC. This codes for CASSRQGTSYEQYF.

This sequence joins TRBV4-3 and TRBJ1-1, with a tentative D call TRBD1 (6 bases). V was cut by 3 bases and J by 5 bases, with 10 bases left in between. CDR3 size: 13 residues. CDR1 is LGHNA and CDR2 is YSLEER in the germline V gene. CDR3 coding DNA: TGCGCCAGCAGCCAGGGGGCTCGGACTGAAGCTTTCTTT. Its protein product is CASSQGARTEAFF.

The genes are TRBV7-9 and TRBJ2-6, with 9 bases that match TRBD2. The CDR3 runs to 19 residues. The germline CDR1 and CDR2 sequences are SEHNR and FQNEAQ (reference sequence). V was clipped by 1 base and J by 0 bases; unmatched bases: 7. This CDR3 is CASSLGRIAGVSGANVLTF. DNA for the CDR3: TGTGCCAGCAGCTTAGGGAGGATAGCGGGGGTCTCTGGGGCCAACGTCCTGACTTTC.

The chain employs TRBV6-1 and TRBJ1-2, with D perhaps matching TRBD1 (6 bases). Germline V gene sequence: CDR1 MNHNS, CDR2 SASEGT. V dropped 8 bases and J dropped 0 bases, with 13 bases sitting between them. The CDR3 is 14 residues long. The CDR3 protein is CASLRGGTNYGYTF. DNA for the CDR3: TGTGCCAGCTTAAGAGGGGGTACTAACTATGGCTACACCTTC.

The DNA for the CDR3 is TGCGCCAGCAGCCAAGAACCCCAGGCAGATACGCAGTATTTT. Encoded protein: CASSQEPQADTQYF. The chain couples TRBV4-1 to TRBJ2-3; D call uncertain. CDR3 length: 14 amino acids. Germline CDR1 and CDR2: MGHRA and YSYEKL. V lost 0 bases to trimming and J lost 4 bases, with 8 bases between them.

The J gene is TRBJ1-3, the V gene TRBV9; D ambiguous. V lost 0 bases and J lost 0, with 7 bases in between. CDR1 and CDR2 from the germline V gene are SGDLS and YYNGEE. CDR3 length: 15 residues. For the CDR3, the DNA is TGTGCCAGCAGCGTAGTTGCGGACTCTGGAAACACCATATATTTT. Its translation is CASSVVADSGNTIYF.

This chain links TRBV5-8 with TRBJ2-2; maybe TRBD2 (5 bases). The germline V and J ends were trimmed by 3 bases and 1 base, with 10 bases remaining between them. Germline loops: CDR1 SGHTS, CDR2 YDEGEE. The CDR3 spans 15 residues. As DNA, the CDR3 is TGTGCCAGCAGCTCCCTCGGACTGAACACCGGGGAGCTGTTTTTT. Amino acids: CASSSLGLNTGELFF.

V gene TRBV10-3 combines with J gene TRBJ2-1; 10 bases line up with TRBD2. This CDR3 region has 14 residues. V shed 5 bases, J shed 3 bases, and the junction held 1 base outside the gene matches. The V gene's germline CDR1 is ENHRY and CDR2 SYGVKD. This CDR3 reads CAISQREGYNEQFF. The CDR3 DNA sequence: TGTGCCATCAGTCAGCGGGAGGGCTACAATGAGCAGTTCTTC.

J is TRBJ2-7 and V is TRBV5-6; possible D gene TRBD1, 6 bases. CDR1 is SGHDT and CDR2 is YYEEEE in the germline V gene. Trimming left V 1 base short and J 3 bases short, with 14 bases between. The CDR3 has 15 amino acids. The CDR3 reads CASSLPGTRYYEQYF. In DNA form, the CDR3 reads TGTGCCAGCAGCTTGCCTGGGACAAGATACTACGAGCAGTACTTC.

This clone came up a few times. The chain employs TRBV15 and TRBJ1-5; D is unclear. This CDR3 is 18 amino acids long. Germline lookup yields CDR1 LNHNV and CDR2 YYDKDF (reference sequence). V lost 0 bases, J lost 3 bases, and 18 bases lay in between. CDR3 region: CATSREEAGKSDNQPQHF. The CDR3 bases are TGTGCCACCAGCAGAGAAGAGGCGGGTAAATCGGACAATCAGCCCCAGCATTTT.

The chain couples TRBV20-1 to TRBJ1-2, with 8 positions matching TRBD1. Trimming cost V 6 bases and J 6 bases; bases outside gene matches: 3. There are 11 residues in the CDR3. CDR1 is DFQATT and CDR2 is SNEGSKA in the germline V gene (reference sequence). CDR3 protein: CSAEDRDGYTF. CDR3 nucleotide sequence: TGCAGTGCCGAGGACAGGGATGGCTACACCTTC.

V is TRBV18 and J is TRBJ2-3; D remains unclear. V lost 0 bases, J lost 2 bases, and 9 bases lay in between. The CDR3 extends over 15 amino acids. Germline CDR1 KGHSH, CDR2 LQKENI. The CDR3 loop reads CASSPPSFSTDTQYF. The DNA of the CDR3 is TGTGCCAGCTCACCACCTTCGTTTTCCACAGATACGCAGTATTTT.